Described below is a single T cell receptor beta chain sequence and its context. Cohorts were based on clinical histories the participants reported. These data come from a study of blood T cell repertoires in COVID-19. Overall study: Whether acute or convalescent, the COVID-19 samples came from the United States, Italy and Spain.

Sequencing used immunoSEQ multiplex PCR; TCRdb keeps in-frame clones, though not all of them. The sample gives a few hundred thousand clones, approximately 92% of which show up once; approximately 3.4% is in the top ten. CDR1 and CDR2 (germline): PRHDT, FYEKMQ (reference sequence). V shed 5 bases, J shed 0 bases, and the junction held 7 bases outside the gene matches. This CDR3 spans 15 amino acids. This clonotype was sampled from a woman under 30 in a cohort exposed to, infected with or recovered from COVID-19 (not recorded which). The chain combines TRBV13 with TRBJ2-7; 7 bases fit TRBD2. The sequenced sample consisted of PBMCs or T cells enriched from blood (not recorded which). CDR3 nucleotides: TGTGCCAGCAGCCCTCCTAGCGGCCCCTCCTACGAGCAGTACTTC. Translating gives CASSPPSGPSYEQYF.